Below are 6 T cell receptor beta chains sequenced from a single sample in a study of T cells in Graves' hyperthyroidism and ophthalmopathy (dated by TCRdb to about 2019). Library construction relied on multiplex PCR. The sequencer was an Illumina HiSeq 2000. Amplification of TCR beta CDR3 regions was carried out from RNA transcripts. For the first round of RT-PCR on the TCR CDR3, the HTBI primer set was used together with the Qiagen OneStep RT-PCR kit. TCRdb itself trimmed the public reads at Q25 with fastp, ran MiXCR and retained productive beta chains. Merged by CDR3 protein, the rows form single entries marked with the most common genes and DNA. The sample table records around 500,000 distinct CDR3 sequences; 13% to 15% of these occur just once. The ten biggest clones cover roughly 14% of the sample. Sequences were obtained from blood. The source of these receptors is a woman between 35 and 50 years old with Graves' hyperthyroidism.

This clonotype showed up many times. This chain uses TRBV18 with TRBJ1-2; D is unresolved. The germline gives CDR1 KGHSH, CDR2 LQKENI. The CDR3 contains 14 residues. V lost 0 bases and J lost 4, with 9 bases in between. The CDR3 sequence is CASSPPTQSYGYTF. In DNA form, the CDR3 reads TGTGCCAGCTCACCACCGACCCAGTCCTATGGCTACACCTTC. The variable domain in full, with the rest retrieved from reference TRBV18 and TRBJ1-2, is NAGVMQNPRHLVRRRGQEARLRCSPMKGHSHVYWYRQLPEEGLKFMVYLQKENIIDESGMPKERFSAEFPKEGPSILRIQQVVRGDSAAYFCASSPPTQSYGYTFGSGTRLTVV.

This clonotype was counted many times. The chain joins TRBV6-1 to TRBJ1-1; D ambiguous. CDR3 length: 14 amino acids. Trimming stripped 1 base from V and 0 bases from J, with 6 bases between. Germline V gives CDR1 MNHNS, CDR2 SASEGT. CDR3 protein: CASSEVGVNTEAFF. CDR3 DNA sequence: TGTGCCAGCAGTGAAGTCGGGGTGAACACTGAAGCTTTCTTT.

This clonotype was seen ten or more times. V is TRBV6-2 or TRBV6-3 and J is TRBJ2-7; D unresolved. Germline V lookup: CDR1 MNHEY, CDR2 SVGEGT. The CDR3 runs 12 residues. Trimming removed 2 bases at V and 3 bases at J, with 5 bases between. DNA of the CDR3: TGTGCCAGCAGTTACGGTCTCTACGAGCAGTACTTC. This sequence encodes CASSYGLYEQYF.

As concerns this clonotype: The junction differs from germline at one of its ends, possibly a read error. The chain recombines TRBV6-1 with TRBJ2-7; 8 positions agree with TRBD1. This CDR3 spans 14 amino acids. The germline V gene has CDR1 MNHNS and CDR2 SASEGT. CDR3 nucleotide sequence: TGTGCCAGCAGTGTGGGACAGGTGCTCTACGAGCAGCACTTC. This encodes CASSVGQVLYEQHF.

This clonotype was picked up many times. The chain is built from TRBV15 and TRBJ2-1; 13 bases are shared with TRBD2. The CDR3 sequence is 17 residues long. The ends lost 0 bases at V and 5 bases at J; junction bases unmatched: 4. Per germline, CDR1 LNHNV and CDR2 YYDKDF (reference sequence). For the CDR3, the DNA is TGTGCCACCAGCAGAGATCTAGGGACTAGCGGGGACAATGAGCAGTTCTTC. This sequence encodes CATSRDLGTSGDNEQFF.

This clonotype was counted a few times. The rearrangement uses TRBV27 and TRBJ2-3; D gene uncertain. Between the trimmed V and J ends, which lost 3 bases and 0 bases, there was a span of 10 bases. The CDR3 consists of 15 residues. Per the germline V gene, CDR1 is MNHEY and CDR2 is SMNVEV (reference sequence). The chain's CDR3 is CASSFWGSSTDTQYF. CDR3 bases: TGTGCCAGCAGTTTTTGGGGTTCTAGCACAGATACGCAGTATTTT.